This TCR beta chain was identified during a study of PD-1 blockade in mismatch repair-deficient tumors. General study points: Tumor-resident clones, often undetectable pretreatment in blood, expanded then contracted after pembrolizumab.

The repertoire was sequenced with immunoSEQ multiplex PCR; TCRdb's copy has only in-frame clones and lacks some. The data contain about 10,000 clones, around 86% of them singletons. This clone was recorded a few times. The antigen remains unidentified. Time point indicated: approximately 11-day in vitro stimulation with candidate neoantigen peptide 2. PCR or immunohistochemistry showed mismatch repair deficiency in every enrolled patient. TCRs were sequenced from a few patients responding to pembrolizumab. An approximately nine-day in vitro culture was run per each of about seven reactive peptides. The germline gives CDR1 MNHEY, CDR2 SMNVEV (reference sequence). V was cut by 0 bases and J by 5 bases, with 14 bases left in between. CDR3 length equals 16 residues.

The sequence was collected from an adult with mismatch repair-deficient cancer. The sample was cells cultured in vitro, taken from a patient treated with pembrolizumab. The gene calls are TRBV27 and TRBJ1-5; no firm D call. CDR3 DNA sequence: TGTGCCAGCAGTTTATCATTCGGGCAGGCGGATCAGCCCCAGCATTTT. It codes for CASSLSFGQADQPQHF.